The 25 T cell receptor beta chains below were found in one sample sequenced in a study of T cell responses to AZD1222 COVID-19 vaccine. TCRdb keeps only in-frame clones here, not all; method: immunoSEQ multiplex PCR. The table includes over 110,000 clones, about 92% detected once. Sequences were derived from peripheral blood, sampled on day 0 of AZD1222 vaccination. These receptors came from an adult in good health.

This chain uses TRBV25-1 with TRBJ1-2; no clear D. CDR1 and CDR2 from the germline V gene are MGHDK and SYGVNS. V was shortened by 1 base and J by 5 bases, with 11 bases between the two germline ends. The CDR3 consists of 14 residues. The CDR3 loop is CASSESGRGYGYTF. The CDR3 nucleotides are TGTGCCAGCAGTGAATCGGGGAGAGGATATGGCTACACCTTC.

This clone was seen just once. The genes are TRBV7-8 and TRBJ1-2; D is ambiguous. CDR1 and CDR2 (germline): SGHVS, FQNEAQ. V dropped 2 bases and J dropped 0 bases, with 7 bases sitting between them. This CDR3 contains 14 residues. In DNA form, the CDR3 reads TGTGCCAGCAGCTTATATAGGGCTAACTATGGCTACACCTTC. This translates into CASSLYRANYGYTF.

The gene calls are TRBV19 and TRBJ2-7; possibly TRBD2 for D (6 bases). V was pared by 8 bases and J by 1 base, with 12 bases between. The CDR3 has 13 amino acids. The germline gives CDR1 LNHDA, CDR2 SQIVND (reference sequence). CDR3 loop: CASSRGISYEQYF. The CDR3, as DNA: TGTGCCAGTTCGCGGGGAATTTCCTACGAGCAGTACTTC.

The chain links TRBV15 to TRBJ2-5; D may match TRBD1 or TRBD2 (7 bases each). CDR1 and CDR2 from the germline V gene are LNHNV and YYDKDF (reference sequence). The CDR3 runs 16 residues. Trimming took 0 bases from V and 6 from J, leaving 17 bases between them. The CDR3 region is CATSREWGGTAQTQYF. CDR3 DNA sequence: TGTGCCACCAGCAGAGAGTGGGGGGGGACAGCCCAGACCCAGTACTTC.

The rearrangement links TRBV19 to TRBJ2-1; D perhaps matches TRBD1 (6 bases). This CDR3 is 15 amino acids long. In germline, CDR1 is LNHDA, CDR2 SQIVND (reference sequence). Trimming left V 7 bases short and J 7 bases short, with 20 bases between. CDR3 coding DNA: TGTGCCAGTATGCCCCCAGGGGAAGTGGGTAATGAGCAGTTCTTC. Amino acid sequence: CASMPPGEVGNEQFF.

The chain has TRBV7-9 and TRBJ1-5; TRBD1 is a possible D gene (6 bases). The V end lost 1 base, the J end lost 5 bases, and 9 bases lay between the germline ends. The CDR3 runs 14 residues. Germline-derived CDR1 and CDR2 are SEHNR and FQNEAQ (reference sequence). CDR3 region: CASSLDRADQPQHF. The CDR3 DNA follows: TGTGCCAGCAGCTTAGACAGGGCTGATCAGCCCCAGCATTTT.

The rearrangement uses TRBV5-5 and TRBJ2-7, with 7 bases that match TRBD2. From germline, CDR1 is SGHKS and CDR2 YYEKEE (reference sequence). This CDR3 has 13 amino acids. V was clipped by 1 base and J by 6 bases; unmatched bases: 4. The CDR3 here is CASSLSGATEQYF. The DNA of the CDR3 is TGTGCCAGCAGCTTGAGCGGGGCAACCGAGCAGTACTTC.

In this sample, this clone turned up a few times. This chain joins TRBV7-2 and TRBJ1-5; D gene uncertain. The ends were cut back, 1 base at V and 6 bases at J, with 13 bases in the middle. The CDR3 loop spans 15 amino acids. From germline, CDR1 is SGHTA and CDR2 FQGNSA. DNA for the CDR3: TGTGCCAGCAGCTTAGTGGGGTCTGAGAGTCAGCCCCAGCATTTT. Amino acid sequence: CASSLVGSESQPQHF.

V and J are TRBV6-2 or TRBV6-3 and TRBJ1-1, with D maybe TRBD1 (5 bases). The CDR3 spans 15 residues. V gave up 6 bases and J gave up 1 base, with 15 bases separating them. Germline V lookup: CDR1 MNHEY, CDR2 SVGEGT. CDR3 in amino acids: CASRYIQTANTEAFF. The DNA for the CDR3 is TGTGCCAGCAGGTACATACAGACAGCGAACACTGAAGCTTTCTTT.

CDR3 sequence reads: CASSHAGRGRFDSPLHF. Here the CDR3 DNA reads TGTGCCAGCAGCCACGCGGGGAGGGGGCGCTTTGATTCACCCCTCCACTTT. V gene TRBV7-2 combines with J gene TRBJ1-6; TRBD1 matches 7 bases. V trimming: 5 bases; J trimming: 8 bases; junction bases outside the gene matches: 15. The CDR3 length is 17 residues. Germline loops: CDR1 SGHTA, CDR2 FQGNSA.

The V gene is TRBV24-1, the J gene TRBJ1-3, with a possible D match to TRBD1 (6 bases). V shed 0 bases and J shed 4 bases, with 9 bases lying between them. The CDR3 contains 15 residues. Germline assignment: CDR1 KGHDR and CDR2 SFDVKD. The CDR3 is CATSDLMGAGNTIYF. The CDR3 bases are TGTGCCACCAGTGATTTGATGGGGGCCGGAAACACCATATATTTT.

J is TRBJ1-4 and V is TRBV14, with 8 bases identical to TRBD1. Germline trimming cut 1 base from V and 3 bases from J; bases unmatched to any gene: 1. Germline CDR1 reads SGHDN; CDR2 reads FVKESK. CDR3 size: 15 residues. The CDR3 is CASSQAGQANEKLFF. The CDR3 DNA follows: TGTGCCAGCAGCCAAGCGGGACAGGCTAATGAAAAACTGTTTTTT. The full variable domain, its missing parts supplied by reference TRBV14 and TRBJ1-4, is EAGVTQFPSHSVIEKGQTVTLRCDPISGHDNLYWYRRVMGKEIKFLLHFVKESKQDESGMPNNRFLAERTGGTYSTLKVQPAELEDSGVYFCASSQAGQANEKLFFGSGTQLSVL.

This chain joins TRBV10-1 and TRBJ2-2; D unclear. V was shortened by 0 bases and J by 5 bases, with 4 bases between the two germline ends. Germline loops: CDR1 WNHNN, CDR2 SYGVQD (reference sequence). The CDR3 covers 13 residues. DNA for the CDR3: TGCGCCAGCAGTGAGTCAGGAACCGGGGAGCTGTTTTTT. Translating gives CASSESGTGELFF.

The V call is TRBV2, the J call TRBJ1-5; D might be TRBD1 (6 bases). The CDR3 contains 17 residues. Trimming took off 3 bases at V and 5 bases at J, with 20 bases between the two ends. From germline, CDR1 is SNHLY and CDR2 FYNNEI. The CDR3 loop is CASSDRGPGATYQPQHF. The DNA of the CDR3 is TGTGCCAGCAGTGACAGGGGACCGGGGGCCACCTATCAGCCCCAGCATTTT.

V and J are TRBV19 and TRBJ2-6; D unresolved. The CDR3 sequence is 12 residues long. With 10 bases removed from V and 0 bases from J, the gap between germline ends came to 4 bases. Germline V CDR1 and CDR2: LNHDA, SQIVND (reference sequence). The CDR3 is CATDSGANVLTF. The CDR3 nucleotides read TGTGCCACTGACTCTGGGGCCAACGTCCTGACTTTC. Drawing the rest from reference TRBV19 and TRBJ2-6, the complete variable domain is DGGITQSPKYLFRKEGQNVTLSCEQNLNHDAMYWYRQDPGQGLRLIYYSQIVNDFQKGDIAEGYSVSREKKESFPLTVTSAQKNPTAFYLCATDSGANVLTFGAGSRLTVL.

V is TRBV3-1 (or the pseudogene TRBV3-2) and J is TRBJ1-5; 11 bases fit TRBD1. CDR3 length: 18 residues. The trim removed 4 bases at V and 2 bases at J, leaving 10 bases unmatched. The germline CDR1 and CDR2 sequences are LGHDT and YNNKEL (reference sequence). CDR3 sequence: CASSPWTGGASGNQPQHF. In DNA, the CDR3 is TGTGCCAGCAGCCCCTGGACAGGGGGCGCCTCTGGCAATCAGCCCCAGCATTTT.

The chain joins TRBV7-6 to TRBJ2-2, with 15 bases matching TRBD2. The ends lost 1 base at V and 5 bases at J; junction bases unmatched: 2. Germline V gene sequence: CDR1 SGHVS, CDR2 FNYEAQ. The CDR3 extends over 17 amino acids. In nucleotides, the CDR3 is TGTGCCAGCAGCTTAGTTGGGACTAGCGGGAGGACCGGGGAGCTGTTTTTT. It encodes CASSLVGTSGRTGELFF.

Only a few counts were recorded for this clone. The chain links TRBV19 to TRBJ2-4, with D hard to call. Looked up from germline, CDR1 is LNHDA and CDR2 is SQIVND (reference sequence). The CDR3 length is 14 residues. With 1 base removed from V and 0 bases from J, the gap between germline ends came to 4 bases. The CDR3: CASSIVTAKNIQYF. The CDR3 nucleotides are TGTGCCAGTAGTATAGTAACAGCCAAAAACATTCAGTACTTC.

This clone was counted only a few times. The CDR3: CASNKAEGNGGYTF. CDR3 nucleotides: TGTGCCAGCAACAAGGCCGAAGGGAATGGCGGCTACACCTTC. The chain uses TRBV7-9 and TRBJ1-2; D not certain. CDR1 SEHNR and CDR2 FQNEAQ come from the germline V gene (reference sequence). The length of the CDR3 is 14 residues. V dropped 7 bases and J dropped 8 bases, with 20 bases sitting between them.

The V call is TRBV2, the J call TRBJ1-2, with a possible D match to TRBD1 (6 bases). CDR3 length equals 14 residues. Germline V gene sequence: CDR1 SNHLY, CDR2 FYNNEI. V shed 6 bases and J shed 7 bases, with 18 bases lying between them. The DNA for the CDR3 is TGTGCCAGCAGGGATCTCGGGACAATCTCTGGCTACACCTTC. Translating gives CASRDLGTISGYTF.

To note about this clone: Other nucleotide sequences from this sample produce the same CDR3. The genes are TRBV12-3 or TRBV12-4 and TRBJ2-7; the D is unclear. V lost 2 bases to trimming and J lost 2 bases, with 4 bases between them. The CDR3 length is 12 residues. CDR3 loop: CASSLSAYEQYF. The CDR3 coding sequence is TGTGCCAGCAGTTTAAGCGCCTACGAGCAGTACTTC.

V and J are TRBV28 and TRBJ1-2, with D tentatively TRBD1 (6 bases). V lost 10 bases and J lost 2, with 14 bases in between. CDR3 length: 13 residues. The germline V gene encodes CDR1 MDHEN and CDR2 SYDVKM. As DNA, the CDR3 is TGTGCCACCCGGGACACATTAAACTATGGCTACACCTTC. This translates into CATRDTLNYGYTF.

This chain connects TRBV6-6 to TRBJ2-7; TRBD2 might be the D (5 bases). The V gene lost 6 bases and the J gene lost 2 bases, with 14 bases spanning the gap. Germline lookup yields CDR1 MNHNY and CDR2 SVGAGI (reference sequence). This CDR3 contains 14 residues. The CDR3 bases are TGTGCCAGCAGAAGTAGCGCGATTACCTACGAGCAGTACTTC. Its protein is CASRSSAITYEQYF.

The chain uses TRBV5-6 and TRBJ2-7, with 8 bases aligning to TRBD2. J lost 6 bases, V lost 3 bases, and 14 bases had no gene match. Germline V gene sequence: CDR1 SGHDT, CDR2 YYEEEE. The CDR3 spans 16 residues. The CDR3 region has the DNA TGTGCCAGCAGCTCCTACGGGGGGGCATGGTTAGGCGAGCAGTACTTC. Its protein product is CASSSYGGAWLGEQYF.

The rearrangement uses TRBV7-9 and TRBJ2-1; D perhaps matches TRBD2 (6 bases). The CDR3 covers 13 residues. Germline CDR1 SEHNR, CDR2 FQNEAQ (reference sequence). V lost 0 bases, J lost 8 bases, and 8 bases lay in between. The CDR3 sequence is CASSLAGGDEQFF. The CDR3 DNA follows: TGTGCCAGCAGCTTAGCGGGGGGAGATGAGCAGTTCTTC.